The clone carrying this T cell receptor (beta chain) was observed a few times. Its target is unknown. This sample was taken from a study of response to subunit inactivated influenza vaccine. Study-wide results and caveats: Authors suggested seasonal influenza vaccinations each recruit few new T cells.

TCRdb ran MiXCR on the RT-PCR reads and lists one entry per CDR3 protein. The sample shows under 850,000 distinct CDR3 sequences, less than 20% of them seen only once. The TCR was taken from a man aged 45 to 65 who received an inactivated influenza vaccine. The sample in question was PBMCs from blood, obtained about 5 days after vaccination.

The CDR3 reads CASRLPRGGEDYGYTF. CDR3 nucleotide sequence: TGTGCCAGCAGGCTACCCCGTGGGGGGGAGGACTATGGCTACACCTTC. The rearrangement links TRBV6-1 to TRBJ1-2; a weak D match, TRBD1 (5 bases). Germline CDR1 and CDR2: MNHNS and SASEGT. There are 16 residues in the CDR3. V was trimmed by 6 bases and J by 3 bases, leaving 20 bases between them.